In its sample, the clone carrying this TCR beta chain was seen many times. The antigen is not known. Losses at the gene ends were 4 bases for V and 4 bases for J; bases not matched to a gene: 6. Germline loops: CDR1 MNHEY, CDR2 SVGEGT. This CDR3 is 15 amino acids long. These data belong to a study of identical twins' blood T cells. Original data processing: Each donor had about 90,000 to nearly 550,000 clonotypes. MiXCR was run by TCRdb on the 5' RACE reads, yielding one entry per CDR3 protein. The V and J calls come from TCRdb's annotation, not from the publication. Here the sample spans fewer than 450,000 distinct CDR3 sequences, more than 25% being singletons. The study, taken as a whole, reports: Out-of-frame TCRbeta clonotypes reportedly had markedly more similar V usage in twins than unrelated donors. Shared environment remains a possible cause of twin similarity.

The chain joins TRBV6-2 or TRBV6-3 to TRBJ2-1; 8 bases align to TRBD2. This receptor was identified in a woman aged 18 to 55 in good health. The sequencing sample was made of PBMCs. For the CDR3, the DNA is TGTGCCAGCAGTTCTCTAGCGGGTGTATACAATGAGCAGTTCTTC. It is translated as CASSSLAGVYNEQFF.